The 7 T cell receptor beta chains in this list originate from one sample, sequenced in a study of breast tumors, draining lymph nodes, adjacent tissues. Axillary draining lymph nodes of breast cancer patients supplied the node samples. TCRdb fed the multiplex PCR reads into MiXCR, producing one record per CDR3 protein. This sample carries some 150,000 distinct CDR3 sequences, around 22% of them seen once, and the ten largest clones take just over 2.5%. Sequenced input: axillary lymph node tissue. Receptors originate from a female donor with breast cancer. Some clones in this sample may be carry-over from other donors' samples.

The table lists this clonotype with many counts. The chain is built from TRBV5-1 and TRBJ2-2; the D call may be TRBD1 or TRBD2 (5 bases each). Deletions cut 7 bases from V and 0 bases from J, with 13 bases between. The CDR3 consists of 15 residues. CDR1 is SGHRS and CDR2 is YFSETQ in the germline V gene. The CDR3 nucleotides read TGCGCCAGCTCGACGGGGCAGCCGAACACCGGGGAGCTGTTTTTT. Protein: CASSTGQPNTGELFF.

This clonotype was recorded at least ten times. The V gene is TRBV20-1, the J gene TRBJ2-3; no definite D call. CDR3 length: 14 amino acids. Per germline, CDR1 DFQATT and CDR2 SNEGSKA (reference sequence). The ends were cut back, 1 base at V and 3 bases at J, with 11 bases in the middle. CDR3 sequence: CSARVAVRTDTQYF. In DNA, the CDR3 is TGCAGTGCTAGAGTCGCGGTCAGGACAGATACGCAGTATTTT.

There are many counts of this clonotype. The V call is TRBV5-4, the J call TRBJ2-5; the D gene is possibly TRBD2 (6 bases). CDR3 size: 14 residues. The germline gives CDR1 SGHNT, CDR2 YYREEE (reference sequence). Between the trimmed V and J ends, which lost 2 bases and 3 bases, there was a span of 11 bases. The CDR3 nucleotides read TGTGCCAGCAGCTTCGGGCAGCGGGAAGAGACCCAGTACTTC. This gives the protein CASSFGQREETQYF.

This clonotype was seen many times. The rearrangement links TRBV15 to TRBJ2-7, with TRBD1 matching 8 bases. Germline CDR1 reads LNHNV; CDR2 reads YYDKDF (reference sequence). The CDR3 extends over 14 amino acids. The J segment lost 5 bases and the V segment lost 3 bases, leaving 6 bases of the junction unmatched. The CDR3 bases are TGTGCCACCAGCAGGGACAGGGCAGTTCACGAGCAGTACTTC. Translated: CATSRDRAVHEQYF. Full variable domain (remainder filled in from reference TRBV15 and TRBJ2-7): DAMVIQNPRYQVTQFGKPVTLSCSQTLNHNVMYWYQQKSSQAPKLLFHYYDKDFNNEADTPDNFQSRRPNTSFCFLDIRSPGLGDTAMYLCATSRDRAVHEQYFGPGTRLTVT.

The table lists this clonotype with many counts. V and J are TRBV7-8 and TRBJ1-2; unclear D gene. Germline CDR1 and CDR2: SGHVS and FQNEAQ. Trimming removed 1 base from V and 6 bases from J, with 6 bases in between. The CDR3 covers 12 residues. The CDR3 is CASSLVGDGYTF. Here the CDR3 DNA reads TGTGCCAGCAGCTTAGTGGGAGATGGCTACACCTTC.

This clonotype was recorded many times. The chain employs TRBV11-3 and TRBJ1-2; D gene ambiguous. This CDR3 is built from 12 residues. Germline V gives CDR1 SGHNT, CDR2 YENEEA. V was pared by 5 bases and J by 4 bases, with 8 bases between. The CDR3 reads CASSTDGYGYTF. The CDR3 nucleotides read TGTGCCAGCAGCACGGACGGCTATGGCTACACCTTC.

This clonotype was seen at least ten times. The rearrangement joins TRBV2 to TRBJ2-7; D gene uncertain. Germline-derived CDR1 and CDR2 are SNHLY and FYNNEI. The CDR3 spans 11 residues. The V and J ends lost 4 bases and 4 bases respectively, with 5 bases between them. Written as DNA, the CDR3 is TGTGCCAGCAGTGGGGTGTACGAGCAGTACTTC. It encodes CASSGVYEQYF. Full variable domain (remainder filled in from reference TRBV2 and TRBJ2-7): EPEVTQTPSHQVTQMGQEVILRCVPISNHLYFYWYRQILGQKVEFLVSFYNNEISEKSEIFDDQFSVERPDGSNFTLKIRSTKLEDSAMYFCASSGVYEQYFGPGTRLTVT.